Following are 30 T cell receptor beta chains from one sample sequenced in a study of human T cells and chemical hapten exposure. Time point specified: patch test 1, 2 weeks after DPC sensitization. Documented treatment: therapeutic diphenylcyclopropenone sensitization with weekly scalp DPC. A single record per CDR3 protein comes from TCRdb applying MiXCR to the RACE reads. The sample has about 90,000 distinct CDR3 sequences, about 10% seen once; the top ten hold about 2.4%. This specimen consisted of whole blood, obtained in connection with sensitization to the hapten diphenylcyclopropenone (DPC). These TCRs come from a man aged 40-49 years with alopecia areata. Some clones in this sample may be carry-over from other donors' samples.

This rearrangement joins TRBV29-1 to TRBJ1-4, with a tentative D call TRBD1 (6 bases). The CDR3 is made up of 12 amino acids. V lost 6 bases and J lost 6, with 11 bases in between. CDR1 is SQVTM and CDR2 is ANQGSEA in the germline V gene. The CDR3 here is CSVTGGDEKLFF. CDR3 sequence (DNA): TGCAGCGTGACAGGAGGGGATGAAAAACTGTTTTTT.

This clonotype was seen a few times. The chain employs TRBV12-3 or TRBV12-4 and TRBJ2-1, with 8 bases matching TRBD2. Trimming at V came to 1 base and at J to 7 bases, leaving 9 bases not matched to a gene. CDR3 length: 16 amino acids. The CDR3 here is CASSLVSRAGGNEQFF. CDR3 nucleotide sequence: TGTGCCAGCAGTTTAGTCTCAAGGGCGGGAGGAAATGAGCAGTTCTTC.

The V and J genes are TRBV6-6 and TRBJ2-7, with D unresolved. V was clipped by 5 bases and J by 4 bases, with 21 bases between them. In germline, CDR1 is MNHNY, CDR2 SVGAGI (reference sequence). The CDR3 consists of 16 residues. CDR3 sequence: CASSDPFESPGYEQYF. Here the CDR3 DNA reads TGTGCCAGCAGTGACCCATTTGAAAGTCCTGGGTACGAGCAGTACTTC.

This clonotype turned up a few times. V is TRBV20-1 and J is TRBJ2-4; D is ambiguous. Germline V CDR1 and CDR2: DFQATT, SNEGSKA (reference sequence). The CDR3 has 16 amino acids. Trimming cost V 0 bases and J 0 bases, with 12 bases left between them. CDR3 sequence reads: CSARDSGQLAKNIQYF. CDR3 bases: TGCAGTGCTAGAGATTCCGGGCAGCTAGCCAAAAACATTCAGTACTTC.

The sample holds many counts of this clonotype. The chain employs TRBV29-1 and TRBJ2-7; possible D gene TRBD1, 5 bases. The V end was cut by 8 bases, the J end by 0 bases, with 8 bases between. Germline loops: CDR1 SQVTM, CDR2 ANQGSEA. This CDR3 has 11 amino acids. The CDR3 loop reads CSPGHSYEQYF. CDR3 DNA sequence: TGCAGCCCAGGGCACTCCTACGAGCAGTACTTC.

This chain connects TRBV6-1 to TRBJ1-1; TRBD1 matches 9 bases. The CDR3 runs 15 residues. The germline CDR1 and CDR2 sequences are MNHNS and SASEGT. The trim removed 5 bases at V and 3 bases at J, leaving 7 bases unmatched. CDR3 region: CASSSGTGGYTEAFF. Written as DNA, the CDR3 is TGTGCCAGCAGTTCGGGCACAGGGGGCTACACTGAAGCTTTCTTT.

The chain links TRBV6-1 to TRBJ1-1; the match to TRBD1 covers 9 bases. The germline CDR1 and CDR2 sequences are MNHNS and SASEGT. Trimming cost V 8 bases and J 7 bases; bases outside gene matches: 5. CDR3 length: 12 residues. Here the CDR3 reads CASEQGAREAFF. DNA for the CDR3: TGTGCCAGCGAACAGGGGGCCCGTGAAGCTTTCTTT.

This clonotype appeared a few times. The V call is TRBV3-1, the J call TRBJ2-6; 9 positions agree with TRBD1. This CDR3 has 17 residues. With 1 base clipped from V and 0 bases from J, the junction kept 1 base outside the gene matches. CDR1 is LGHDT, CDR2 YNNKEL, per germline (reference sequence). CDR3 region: CASSQAGQGSGANVLTF. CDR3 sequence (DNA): TGTGCCAGCAGCCAAGCGGGACAGGGCTCTGGGGCCAACGTCCTGACTTTC.

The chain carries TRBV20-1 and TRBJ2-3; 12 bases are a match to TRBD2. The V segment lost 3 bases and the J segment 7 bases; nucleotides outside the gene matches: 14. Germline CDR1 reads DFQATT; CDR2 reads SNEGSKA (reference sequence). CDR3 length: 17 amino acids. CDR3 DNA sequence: TGCAGTGCTAGTTCCGAACTAGCGGGAGGAAGGAGTCATACGCAGTATTTT. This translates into CSASSELAGGRSHTQYF.

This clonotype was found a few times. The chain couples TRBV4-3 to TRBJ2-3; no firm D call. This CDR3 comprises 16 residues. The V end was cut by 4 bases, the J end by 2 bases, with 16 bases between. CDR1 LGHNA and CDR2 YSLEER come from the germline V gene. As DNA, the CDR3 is TGCGCCAGCAGCCCGGCCCAAGAATATTACACAGATACGCAGTATTTT. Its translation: CASSPAQEYYTDTQYF.

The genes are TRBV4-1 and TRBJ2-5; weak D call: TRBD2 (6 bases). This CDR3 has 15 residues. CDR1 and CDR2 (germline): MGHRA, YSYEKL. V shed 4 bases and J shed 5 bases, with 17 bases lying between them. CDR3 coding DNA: TGCGCCAGCAGCCCCCTAGGGCTAGCGTCGGAGACCCAGTACTTC. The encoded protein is CASSPLGLASETQYF.

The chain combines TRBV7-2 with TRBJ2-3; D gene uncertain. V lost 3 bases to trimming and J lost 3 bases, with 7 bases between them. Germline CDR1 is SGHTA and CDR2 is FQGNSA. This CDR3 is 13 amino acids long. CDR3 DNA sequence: TGTGCCAGCAGCTTTCAATCGACAGATACGCAGTATTTT. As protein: CASSFQSTDTQYF.

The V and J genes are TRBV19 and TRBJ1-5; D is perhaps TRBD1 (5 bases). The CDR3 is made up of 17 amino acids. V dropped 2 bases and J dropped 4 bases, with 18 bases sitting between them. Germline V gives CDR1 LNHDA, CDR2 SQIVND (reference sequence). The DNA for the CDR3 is TGTGCCAGTAGTATATCAAGCCCTCGACAGTTAAATCAGCCCCAGCATTTT. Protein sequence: CASSISSPRQLNQPQHF.

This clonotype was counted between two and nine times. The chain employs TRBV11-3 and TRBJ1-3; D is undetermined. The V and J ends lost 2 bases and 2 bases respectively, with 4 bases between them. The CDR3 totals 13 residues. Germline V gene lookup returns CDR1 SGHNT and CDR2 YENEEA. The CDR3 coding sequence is TGTGCCAGCAGCTTAAGGCCTGGAAACACCATATATTTT. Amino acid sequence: CASSLRPGNTIYF.

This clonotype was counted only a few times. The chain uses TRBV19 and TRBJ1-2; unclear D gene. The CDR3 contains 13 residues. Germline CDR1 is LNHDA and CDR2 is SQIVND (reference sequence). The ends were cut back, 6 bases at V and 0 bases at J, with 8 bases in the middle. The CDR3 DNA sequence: TGTGCCAGTAGGGGGTTAGCTAACTATGGCTACACCTTC. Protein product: CASRGLANYGYTF.

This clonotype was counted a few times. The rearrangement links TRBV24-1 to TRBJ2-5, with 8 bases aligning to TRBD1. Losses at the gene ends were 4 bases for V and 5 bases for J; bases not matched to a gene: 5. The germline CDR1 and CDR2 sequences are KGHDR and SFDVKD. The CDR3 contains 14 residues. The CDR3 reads CATSEPGQGETQYF. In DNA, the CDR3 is TGTGCCACCAGTGAGCCCGGACAGGGTGAGACCCAGTACTTC.

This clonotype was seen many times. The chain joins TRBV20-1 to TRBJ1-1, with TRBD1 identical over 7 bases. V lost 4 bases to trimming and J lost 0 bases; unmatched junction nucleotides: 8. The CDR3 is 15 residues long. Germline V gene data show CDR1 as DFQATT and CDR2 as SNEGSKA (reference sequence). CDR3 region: CSATRDSGMNTEAFF. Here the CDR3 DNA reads TGCAGTGCTACCCGGGACAGTGGGATGAACACTGAAGCTTTCTTT.

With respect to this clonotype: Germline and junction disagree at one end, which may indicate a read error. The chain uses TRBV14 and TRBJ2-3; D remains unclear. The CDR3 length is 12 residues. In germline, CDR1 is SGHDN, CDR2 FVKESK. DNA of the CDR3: TGTGCCAGCAGCCATCCCCGAGGCCCCCCATTTTTT. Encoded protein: CASSHPRGPPFF.

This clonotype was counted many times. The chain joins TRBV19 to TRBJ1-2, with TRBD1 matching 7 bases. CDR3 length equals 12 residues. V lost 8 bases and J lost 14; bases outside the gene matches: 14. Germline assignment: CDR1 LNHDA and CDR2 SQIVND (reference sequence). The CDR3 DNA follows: TGTGCCAGTTCCTTCACAGGGGCCCTTAGGACCTTC. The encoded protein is CASSFTGALRTF.

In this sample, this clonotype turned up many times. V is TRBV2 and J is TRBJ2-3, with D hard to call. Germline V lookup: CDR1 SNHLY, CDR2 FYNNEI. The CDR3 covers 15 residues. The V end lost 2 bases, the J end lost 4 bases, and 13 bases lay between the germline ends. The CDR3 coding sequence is TGTGCCAGCAGTGAACTGGCGAAAAGTCCAGATACGCAGTATTTT. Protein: CASSELAKSPDTQYF. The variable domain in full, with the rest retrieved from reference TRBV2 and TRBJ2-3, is EPEVTQTPSHQVTQMGQEVILRCVPISNHLYFYWYRQILGQKVEFLVSFYNNEISEKSEIFDDQFSVERPDGSNFTLKIRSTKLEDSAMYFCASSELAKSPDTQYFGPGTRLTVL.

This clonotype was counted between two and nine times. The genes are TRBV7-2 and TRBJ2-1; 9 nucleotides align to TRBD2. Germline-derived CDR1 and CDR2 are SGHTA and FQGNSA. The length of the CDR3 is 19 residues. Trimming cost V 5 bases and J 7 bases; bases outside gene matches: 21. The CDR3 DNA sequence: TGTGCCAGCAGCCTGAGGGCAGGGATTAGCGGGAGAGGAAAAAATGAGCAGTTCTTC. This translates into CASSLRAGISGRGKNEQFF.

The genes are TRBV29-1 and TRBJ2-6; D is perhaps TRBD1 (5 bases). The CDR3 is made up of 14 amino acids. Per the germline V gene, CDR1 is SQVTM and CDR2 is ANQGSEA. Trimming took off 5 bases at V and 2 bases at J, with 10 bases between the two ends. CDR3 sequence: CSVLGVPGANVLTF. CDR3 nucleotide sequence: TGCAGCGTTCTAGGGGTCCCTGGGGCCAACGTCCTGACTTTC.

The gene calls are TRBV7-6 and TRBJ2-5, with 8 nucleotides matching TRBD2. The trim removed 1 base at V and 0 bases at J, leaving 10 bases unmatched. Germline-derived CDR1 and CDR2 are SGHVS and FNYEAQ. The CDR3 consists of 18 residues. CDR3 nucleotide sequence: TGTGCCAGCAGCTTAGTCGGGGGGGCCAGGGCCAACCAAGAGACCCAGTACTTC. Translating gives CASSLVGGARANQETQYF.

The CDR3 DNA follows: TGTGCCAGCAGTTTATCCGGGACTCCCCTCCAGCCCCAGCATTTT. It specifies CASSLSGTPLQPQHF. The chain combines TRBV9 with TRBJ1-5; D might be TRBD1 (5 bases). V was clipped by 5 bases and J by 7 bases, with 19 bases between them. Germline V gives CDR1 SGDLS, CDR2 YYNGEE. CDR3 length equals 15 residues.

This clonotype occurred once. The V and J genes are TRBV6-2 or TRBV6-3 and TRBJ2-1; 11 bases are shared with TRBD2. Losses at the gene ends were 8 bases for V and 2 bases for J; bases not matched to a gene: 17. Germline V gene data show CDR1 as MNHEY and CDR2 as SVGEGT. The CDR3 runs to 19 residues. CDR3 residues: CASRPQGLAEKRTYNEQFF. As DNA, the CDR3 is TGTGCCAGCCGCCCACAGGGACTAGCGGAGAAAAGAACCTACAATGAGCAGTTCTTC.

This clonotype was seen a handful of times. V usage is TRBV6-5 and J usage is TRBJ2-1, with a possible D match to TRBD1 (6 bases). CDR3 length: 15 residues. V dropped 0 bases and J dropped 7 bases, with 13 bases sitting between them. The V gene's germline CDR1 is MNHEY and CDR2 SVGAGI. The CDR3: CASSYSRTQGNEQFF. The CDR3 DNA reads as TGTGCCAGCAGTTACTCTCGGACACAGGGAAATGAGCAGTTCTTC.

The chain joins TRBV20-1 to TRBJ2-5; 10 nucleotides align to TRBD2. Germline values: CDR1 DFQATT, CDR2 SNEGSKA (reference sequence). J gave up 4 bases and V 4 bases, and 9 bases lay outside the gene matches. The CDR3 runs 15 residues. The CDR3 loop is CSANVRTSGLETQYF. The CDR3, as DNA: TGCAGTGCTAACGTTCGGACTAGCGGATTAGAGACCCAGTACTTC.

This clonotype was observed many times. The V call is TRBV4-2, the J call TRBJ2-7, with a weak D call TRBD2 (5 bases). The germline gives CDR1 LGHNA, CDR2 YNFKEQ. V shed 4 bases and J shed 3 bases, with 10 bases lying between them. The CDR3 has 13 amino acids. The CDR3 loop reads CASSRTGDYEQYF. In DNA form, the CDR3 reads TGTGCCAGCAGCCGGACCGGGGACTACGAGCAGTACTTC.

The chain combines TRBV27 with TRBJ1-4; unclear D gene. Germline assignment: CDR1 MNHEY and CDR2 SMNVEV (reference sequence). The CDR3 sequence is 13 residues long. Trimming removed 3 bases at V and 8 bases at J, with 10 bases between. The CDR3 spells CASSLRWREKLFF. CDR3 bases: TGTGCCAGCAGTTTGAGGTGGAGGGAAAAACTGTTTTTT.

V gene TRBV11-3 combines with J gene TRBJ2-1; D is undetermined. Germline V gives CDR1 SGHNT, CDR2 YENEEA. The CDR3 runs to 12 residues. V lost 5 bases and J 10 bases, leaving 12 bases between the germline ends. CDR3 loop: CASSLLPGEQFF. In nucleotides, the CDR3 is TGTGCCAGCAGCCTTCTACCTGGGGAGCAGTTCTTC.